Following are 15 T cell receptor beta chains from one sample sequenced in a study of cytomegalovirus exposure and HLA in healthy donors. PCR employed 60 Vbeta and 13 Jbeta primers. Libraries were prepared by immunoSEQ multiplex PCR; TCRdb keeps only in-frame clonotypes and omits some of them. Of roughly 110,000 clones in the sample, just over 70% were seen once. Input material: PBMCs. These receptors all stem from a boy aged 5 to 17 in good health and CMV-seronegative.

This clone was counted between two and nine times. The J gene is TRBJ1-1, the V gene TRBV18, with 7 bases lining up with TRBD1. Germline-derived CDR1 and CDR2 are KGHSH and LQKENI. CDR3 length: 15 amino acids. V trimming: 6 bases; J trimming: 2 bases; junction bases outside the gene matches: 9. CDR3 in amino acids: CASSHRQGSNTEAFF. CDR3 bases: TGTGCCAGCTCCCATCGACAGGGCTCCAACACTGAAGCTTTCTTT.

The chain combines TRBV9 with TRBJ2-5, with TRBD2 matching 9 bases. This CDR3 is built from 16 residues. Germline V gene data show CDR1 as SGDLS and CDR2 as YYNGEE. The junction had 8 bases not matched to a gene; V was cut back by 0 bases and J by 5 bases. CDR3 sequence (DNA): TGTGCCAGCAGCGTAGTCCCCAGCGGGGGGCAGGAGACCCAGTACTTC. Amino acid sequence: CASSVVPSGGQETQYF.

This clone was observed a few times. The rearrangement links TRBV2 to TRBJ2-3; a possible D gene is TRBD1 (6 bases). The CDR3 is 15 amino acids. V was cut by 5 bases and J by 5 bases, with 17 bases left in between. From germline, CDR1 is SNHLY and CDR2 FYNNEI. CDR3 loop: CASSPLGGGVDTQYF. Here the CDR3 DNA reads TGTGCCAGCAGTCCTCTTGGGGGCGGAGTAGATACGCAGTATTTT. Supplemented by reference TRBV2 and TRBJ2-3, the full variable domain reads EPEVTQTPSHQVTQMGQEVILRCVPISNHLYFYWYRQILGQKVEFLVSFYNNEISEKSEIFDDQFSVERPDGSNFTLKIRSTKLEDSAMYFCASSPLGGGVDTQYFGPGTRLTVL.

The chain has TRBV27 and TRBJ2-7; D is possibly TRBD1 (8 bases). This CDR3 spans 15 amino acids. CDR1 and CDR2 from the germline V gene are MNHEY and SMNVEV (reference sequence). The ends were cut back, 4 bases at V and 3 bases at J, with 16 bases in the middle. In DNA form, the CDR3 reads TGTGCCAGCAGTTCTGGACAGGGAGGGATCTACGAGCAGTACTTC. This translates into CASSSGQGGIYEQYF.

The chain employs TRBV30 and TRBJ1-1; D unclear. The V gene's germline CDR1 is GTSNPN and CDR2 SVGIG (reference sequence). The V end was cut by 3 bases, the J end by 1 base, with 12 bases between. The length of the CDR3 is 14 residues. This CDR3 is CAWSGRGGNTEAFF. The CDR3 nucleotides are TGTGCCTGGAGCGGACGCGGAGGGAACACTGAAGCTTTCTTT.

This clone appeared a few times. V and J are TRBV6-1 and TRBJ1-1, with TRBD1 matching over 8 bases. The CDR3 extends over 15 amino acids. The J segment lost 4 bases and the V segment lost 3 bases, leaving 7 bases of the junction unmatched. Germline V gives CDR1 MNHNS, CDR2 SASEGT. CDR3 bases: TGTGCCAGCAGTGACGAGCAGGGGGCACGCACTGAAGCTTTCTTT. Translation gives CASSDEQGARTEAFF.

This chain links TRBV19 with TRBJ1-5; 9 bases fit TRBD1. This CDR3 has 16 residues. The V gene's germline CDR1 is LNHDA and CDR2 SQIVND (reference sequence). The J segment lost 4 bases and the V segment lost 7 bases, leaving 11 bases of the junction unmatched. CDR3 nucleotides: TGTGCCAGTACCCTTATGGGGACAGGGTGGAATCAGCCCCAGCATTTT. Translated: CASTLMGTGWNQPQHF.

V and J are TRBV7-2 and TRBJ2-4, with 8 bases that match TRBD2. CDR3 length: 15 residues. Germline V gene data show CDR1 as SGHTA and CDR2 as FQGNSA. The J segment lost 5 bases and the V segment lost 9 bases, leaving 12 bases of the junction unmatched. The CDR3 protein is CASRELAGYQNIQYF. The CDR3 bases are TGTGCCAGTAGGGAGCTAGCGGGTTACCAAAACATTCAGTACTTC.

The chain joins TRBV6-6 to TRBJ1-1, with D possibly matching TRBD1 (6 bases). This CDR3 region has 15 residues. Per germline, CDR1 MNHNY and CDR2 SVGAGI (reference sequence). With 0 bases removed from V and 3 bases from J, the gap between germline ends came to 11 bases. CDR3 region: CASSYSYNRDTEAFF. The CDR3 DNA follows: TGTGCCAGCAGTTACTCGTATAACAGGGACACTGAAGCTTTCTTT.

The rearrangement joins TRBV29-1 to TRBJ2-1, with D perhaps TRBD2 (6 bases). CDR3 length: 12 amino acids. Germline CDR1 is SQVTM and CDR2 is ANQGSEA. The V end was cut by 4 bases, the J end by 7 bases, with 11 bases between. CDR3: CSVVAGRNEQFF. CDR3 DNA: TGCAGCGTTGTTGCAGGGAGGAATGAGCAGTTCTTC.

This clone was counted a few times. The chain recombines TRBV5-1 with TRBJ2-6, with D possibly matching TRBD2 (6 bases). Germline lookup yields CDR1 SGHRS and CDR2 YFSETQ. This CDR3 region has 17 residues. Trimming pared 0 bases from V and 2 bases from J, leaving 12 bases between. In DNA, the CDR3 is TGCGCCAGCAGCTTGGGGAGGGGCCCTGCTGGGGCCAACGTCCTGACTTTC. Amino acid sequence: CASSLGRGPAGANVLTF.

The CDR3 region has the DNA TGTGCCAGCAGCTTACTTAGAGGGTCCCTCTACGAGCAGTACTTC. Protein product: CASSLLRGSLYEQYF. The chain couples TRBV11-2 to TRBJ2-7, with D tentatively TRBD2 (5 bases). This CDR3 spans 15 amino acids. Per germline, CDR1 SGHAT and CDR2 FQNNGV. The V end was cut by 2 bases, the J end by 3 bases, with 14 bases between.

The chain recombines TRBV6-5 with TRBJ1-6, with a tentative D call TRBD1 (5 bases). The CDR3 is 13 amino acids. Trimming cost V 5 bases and J 6 bases, with 8 bases left between them. From germline, CDR1 is MNHEY and CDR2 SVGAGI. As DNA, the CDR3 is TGTGCCAGCAGTCGAGACAGTAATTCACCCCTCCACTTT. Translating gives CASSRDSNSPLHF.

About this clone: Compared with germline, one end of the junction differs, possibly owing to a read error. V is TRBV5-1 and J is TRBJ1-1, with a tentative D call TRBD1 (6 bases). The CDR3 covers 14 residues. Per the germline V gene, CDR1 is SGHRS and CDR2 is YFSETQ. The CDR3 spells CASGLGGGDTEAFF. In DNA form, the CDR3 reads TGCGCCAGCGGCTTGGGAGGGGGGGACACTGAAGCTTTCTTT. Combining the CDR3 with reference TRBV5-1 and TRBJ1-1 gives the whole variable domain KAGVTQTPRYLIKTRGQQVTLSCSPISGHRSVSWYQQTPGQGLQFLFEYFSETQRNKGNFPGRFSGRQFSNSRSEMNVSTLELGDSALYLCASGLGGGDTEAFFGQGTRLTVV.

The chain recombines TRBV30 with TRBJ2-1, with D tentatively TRBD2 (5 bases). Germline CDR1 reads GTSNPN; CDR2 reads SVGIG (reference sequence). The CDR3 runs 13 residues. The ends were cut back, 4 bases at V and 5 bases at J, with 12 bases in the middle. The CDR3 is CAWNEGPDNEQFF. As DNA, the CDR3 is TGTGCCTGGAATGAGGGTCCCGACAATGAGCAGTTCTTC.